The 3 T cell receptor beta chains given below trace back to one sample, sequenced in a study of OX40 agonist ivuxolimab in advanced cancers. Only in-frame clones appear in the TCRdb table, and some are missing; sequencing was by immunoSEQ multiplex PCR. The sample yields some 41,000 clones, approximately 90% seen once. The material was CD4+ or CD8+ T cells sorted from blood, obtained in a trial of the OX40 agonist ivuxolimab. These receptors all come from an adult with an advanced solid tumor such as melanoma, head and neck, liver or kidney cancer.

This chain uses TRBV2 with TRBJ1-2, with D unresolved. Trimming removed 3 bases from V and 3 bases from J, with 11 bases in between. In germline, CDR1 is SNHLY, CDR2 FYNNEI. The CDR3 runs 14 residues. The CDR3 DNA is TGTGCCAGCAGTGATAGGCCTCCAGACTATGGCTACACCTTC. It encodes CASSDRPPDYGYTF. The full variable domain, in which reference TRBV2 and TRBJ1-2 provide the parts outside the CDR3, is EPEVTQTPSHQVTQMGQEVILRCVPISNHLYFYWYRQILGQKVEFLVSFYNNEISEKSEIFDDQFSVERPDGSNFTLKIRSTKLEDSAMYFCASSDRPPDYGYTFGSGTRLTVV.

The CDR3 region has the DNA TGCGCCAGCAGCTTGGGACTAGCGGGAGGGAGCTCCTACGAGCAGTACTTC. Amino acid sequence: CASSLGLAGGSSYEQYF. The chain links TRBV5-1 to TRBJ2-7, with 14 bases matching TRBD2. With V trimmed by 0 bases and J by 0 bases, 2 bases remained unmatched. CDR1 and CDR2 (germline): SGHRS, YFSETQ. CDR3 size: 17 residues.

The V call is TRBV19, the J call TRBJ1-2, with no clear D. The CDR3 runs to 14 residues. Germline CDR1 reads LNHDA; CDR2 reads SQIVND (reference sequence). V lost 4 bases and J lost 6, with 15 bases in between. The CDR3 loop is CASSKPPADNGYTF. The CDR3 DNA reads as TGTGCCAGTAGTAAACCACCGGCGGATAATGGCTACACCTTC.